The 7 T cell receptor beta chains below all came from one sample that was sequenced in a study of CD8+ T cells in alopecia areata. Treatment reported: oral pan-JAK inhibitor, 5-10 mg twice daily. Following RNA extraction, reverse transcription yielded cDNA that acted as the sequencing template. Sequenced by immunoSEQ multiplex PCR; TCRdb stores in-frame clones only, minus some. The data hold 190,000 or so clones, with 50% to 60% observed a single time. Sequencing used CD4+ T cells sorted from blood, obtained at week 4, from a patient treated with tofacitinib. The receptors derive from a human donor with alopecia areata.

The table lists this clone with a few counts. The V gene is TRBV14, the J gene TRBJ2-2; D remains ambiguous. The CDR3 has 14 amino acids. V lost 2 bases to trimming and J lost 3 bases, with 7 bases between them. CDR1 is SGHDN, CDR2 FVKESK, per germline. In DNA, the CDR3 is TGTGCCAGCAGCCAATACACGTACACCGGGGAGCTGTTTTTT. Translation gives CASSQYTYTGELFF.

The V and J genes are TRBV15 and TRBJ1-2, with D perhaps matching TRBD1 (5 bases). The CDR3 is made up of 15 amino acids. Looked up from germline, CDR1 is LNHNV and CDR2 is YYDKDF (reference sequence). V dropped 5 bases and J dropped 3 bases, with 16 bases sitting between them. The CDR3 is CATSPGPGWDYGYTF. The CDR3 DNA reads as TGTGCCACCAGCCCAGGGCCGGGATGGGACTATGGCTACACCTTC.

There are a few counts of this clone. CDR3 residues: CASSLAGEGDTQYF. CDR3 sequence (DNA): TGTGCCAGCAGCTTAGCAGGAGAGGGAGATACGCAGTATTTT. The chain carries TRBV11-2 and TRBJ2-3; D is perhaps TRBD2 (5 bases). The V and J ends lost 1 base and 5 bases respectively, with 10 bases between them. Germline CDR1 SGHAT, CDR2 FQNNGV. The CDR3 is made up of 14 amino acids.

In this sample, this clone turned up a few times. The rearrangement uses TRBV5-1 and TRBJ2-5; D uncertain. The CDR3 loop spans 14 amino acids. Trimming removed 4 bases from V and 5 bases from J, with 15 bases in between. Looked up from germline, CDR1 is SGHRS and CDR2 is YFSETQ. The CDR3 DNA is TGCGCCAGCAGCCCCTGGACCCACCGGGAGACCCAGTACTTC. Its protein product is CASSPWTHRETQYF.

This clone has only a few counts. The chain employs TRBV30 and TRBJ2-5; D not certain. CDR1 is GTSNPN and CDR2 is SVGIG in the germline V gene (reference sequence). This CDR3 is 12 amino acids long. V lost 2 bases to trimming and J lost 5 bases, with 9 bases between them. Written as DNA, the CDR3 is TGTGCCTGGAGTTTTGATACGGAGACCCAGTACTTC. This sequence encodes CAWSFDTETQYF.

The chain employs TRBV9 and TRBJ1-1; TRBD1 matches at 8 bases. In germline, CDR1 is SGDLS, CDR2 YYNGEE. This CDR3 has 16 amino acids. Trimming took 3 bases from V and 0 from J; bases not matched to a gene: 7. CDR3: CASSGGQGLMNTEAFF. The DNA of the CDR3 is TGTGCCAGCAGCGGAGGACAGGGACTGATGAACACTGAAGCTTTCTTT.

About this clone itself: Distinct nucleotide sequences in the sample also encode this CDR3. V and J are TRBV4-3 and TRBJ2-5, with D possibly being TRBD2 (5 bases). Trimming took 0 bases from V and 6 from J, leaving 8 bases between them. This CDR3 is built from 13 residues. Per the germline V gene, CDR1 is LGHNA and CDR2 is YSLEER. The CDR3 loop is CASSQDSGKTQYF. The CDR3 region has the DNA TGCGCCAGCAGCCAAGATTCCGGGAAGACCCAGTACTTC.